This T cell receptor beta chain originates from a study of T-cell reconstitution after alpha-beta-depleted transplantation in children. Study-wide findings and caveats: Some patients' high day-60 TCRbeta diversity was attributed to recipient cells surviving conditioning. T-cell numbers and diversity, one year after transplant, stemmed largely from T cells that were newly produced. As was reported, about two months after transplant, alpha-beta T cells came from several hundred expanded graft clones.

This clonotype was seen a handful of times. Its antigen is currently unknown. TCRbeta library construction was performed incorporating unique molecular identifiers. TCRdb used MiXCR to reprocess the PCR reads, holding one entry per CDR3 protein. The sample yields hundreds of thousands of distinct CDR3 sequences, over 9.5% seen once. J lost 4 bases, V lost 4 bases, and 4 bases had no gene match. Per germline, CDR1 DFQATT and CDR2 SNEGSKA (reference sequence). This CDR3 has 12 residues. This receptor was obtained from a child aged 2 to 10 with inherited bone marrow failure, due to receive a stem cell transplant. This chain connects TRBV20-1 to TRBJ2-7, with TRBD1 identical over 7 bases. The material was PBMCs, obtained before TCRalphabeta/CD19-depleted stem cell transplant. For the CDR3, the DNA is TGCAGTGCTACGGGACAGCTTTACGAGCAGTACTTC. This encodes CSATGQLYEQYF.